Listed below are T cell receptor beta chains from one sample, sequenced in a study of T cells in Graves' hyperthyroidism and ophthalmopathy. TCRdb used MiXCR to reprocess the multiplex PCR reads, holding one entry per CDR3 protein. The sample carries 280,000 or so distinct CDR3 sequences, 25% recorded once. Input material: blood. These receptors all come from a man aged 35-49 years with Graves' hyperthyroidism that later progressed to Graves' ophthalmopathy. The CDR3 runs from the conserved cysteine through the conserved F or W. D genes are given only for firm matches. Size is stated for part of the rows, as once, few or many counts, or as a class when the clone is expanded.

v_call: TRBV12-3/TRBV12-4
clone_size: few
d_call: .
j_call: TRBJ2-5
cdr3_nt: TGTGCCAGCAGTCTAACGGGGACATTGGAGACCCAGTACTTC
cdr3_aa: CASSLTGTLETQYF

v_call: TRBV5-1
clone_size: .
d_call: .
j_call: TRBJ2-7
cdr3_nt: TGCGCCAGCAGCTTGGGATTGGGAGCGATCTACGAGCAGTACTTC
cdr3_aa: CASSLGLGAIYEQYF

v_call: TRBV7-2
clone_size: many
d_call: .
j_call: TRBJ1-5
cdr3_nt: TGTGCCAGCAGCCCGAGCTGGGACCAGCCCCAGCATTTT
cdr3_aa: CASSPSWDQPQHF

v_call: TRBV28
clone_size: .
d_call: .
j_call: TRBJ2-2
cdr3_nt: TGTGCCAGCAGTACAGGGATGTCCACCGGGGAGCTGTTTTTT
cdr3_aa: CASSTGMSTGELFF

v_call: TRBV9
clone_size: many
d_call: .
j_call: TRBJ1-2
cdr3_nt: TGTGCCAGCAGCGTAGACGGCAGGGACTCATATGGCTACACCTTC
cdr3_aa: CASSVDGRDSYGYTF

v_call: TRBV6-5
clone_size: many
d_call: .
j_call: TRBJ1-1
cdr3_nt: TGTGCCAGCAGTAACTCAGACACGCTGAACACTGAAGCTTTCTTT
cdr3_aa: CASSNSDTLNTEAFF

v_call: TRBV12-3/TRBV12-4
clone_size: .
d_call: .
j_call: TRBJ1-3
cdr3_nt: TGTGCCACCTGGCAGGGGTCTGGAAACACCATATATTTT
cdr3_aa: CATWQGSGNTIYF

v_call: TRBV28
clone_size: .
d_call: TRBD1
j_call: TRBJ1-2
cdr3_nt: TGTGCCAGCACCCGGACAGGGAGCTATGGCTACACCTTC
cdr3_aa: CASTRTGSYGYTF

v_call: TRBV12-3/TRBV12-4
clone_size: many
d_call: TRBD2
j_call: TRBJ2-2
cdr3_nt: TGTGCCAGCAGTTGGGGGACTAGCGGAACCACCGGGGAGCTGTTTTTT
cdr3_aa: CASSWGTSGTTGELFF

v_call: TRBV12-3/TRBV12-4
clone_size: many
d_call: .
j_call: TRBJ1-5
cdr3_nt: TGTGCCAGCAGTTTAGGTTCCCAGCCCCAGCATTTT
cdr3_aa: CASSLGSQPQHF

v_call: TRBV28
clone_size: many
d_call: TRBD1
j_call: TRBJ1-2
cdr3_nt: TGTGCCAGCAAGACTACGACAGGGGCTTCTGATGGCTACACCTTC
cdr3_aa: CASKTTTGASDGYTF

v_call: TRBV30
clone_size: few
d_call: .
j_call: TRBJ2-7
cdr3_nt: TGTGCCTGGGCGGAAGTCTACGAGCAGTACTTC
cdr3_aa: CAWAEVYEQYF

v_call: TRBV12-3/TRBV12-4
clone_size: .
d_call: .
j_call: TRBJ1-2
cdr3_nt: TGTGCCAGCACTCCCGGGACCAACTATGGCTACACCTTC
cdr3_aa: CASTPGTNYGYTF

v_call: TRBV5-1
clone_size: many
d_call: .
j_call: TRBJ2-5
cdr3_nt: TGCGCCAGCAGCTTGGCGGCGCGGTTCGTACAAGAGACCCAGTACTTC
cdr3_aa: CASSLAARFVQETQYF

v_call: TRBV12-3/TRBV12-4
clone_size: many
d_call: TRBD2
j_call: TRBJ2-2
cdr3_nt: TGTGCCAGCAATGAGCGGGGGAACACCGGGGAGCTGTTTTTT
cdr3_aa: CASNERGNTGELFF

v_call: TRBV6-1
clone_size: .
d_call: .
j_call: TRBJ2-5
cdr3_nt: TGTGCCAGCAGTAGTTTGGGGGCGACGTTCGACGAGACCCAGTACTTC
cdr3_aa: CASSSLGATFDETQYF

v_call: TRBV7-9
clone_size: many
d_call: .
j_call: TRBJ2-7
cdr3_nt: TGTGCCAGCACGAATAAGGGAGGCGAGCAGTACTTC
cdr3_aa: CASTNKGGEQYF

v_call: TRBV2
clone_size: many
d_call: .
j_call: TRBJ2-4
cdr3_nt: TGTGCCAGCCAGTCCCCGGGATGGACTACCGCCAAAAACATTCAGTACTTC
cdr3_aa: CASQSPGWTTAKNIQYF

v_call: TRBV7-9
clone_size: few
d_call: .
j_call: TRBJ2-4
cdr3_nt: TGTGCCAGCAGCTTAGGGGACCAGTGGGGCAAAAACATTCAGTACTTC
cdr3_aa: CASSLGDQWGKNIQYF

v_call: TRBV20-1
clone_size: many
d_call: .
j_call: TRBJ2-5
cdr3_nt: TGCAGTGCTGGTGGGATCAAAGAGACCCAGTACTTC
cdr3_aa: CSAGGIKETQYF

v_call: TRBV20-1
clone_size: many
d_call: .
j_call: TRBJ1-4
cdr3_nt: TGCAGTGCCAGGGACCTTAATGAAAAACTGTTTTTT
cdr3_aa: CSARDLNEKLFF

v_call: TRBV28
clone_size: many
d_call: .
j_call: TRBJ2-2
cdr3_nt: TGTGCCAGCAGTTCGGGAGGACAGGGTAACACCGGGGAGCTGTTTTTT
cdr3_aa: CASSSGGQGNTGELFF

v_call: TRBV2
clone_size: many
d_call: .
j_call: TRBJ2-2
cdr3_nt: TGTGCCAGCAGTGATGATTACCTCGGGGAGCTGTTTTTT
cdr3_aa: CASSDDYLGELFF

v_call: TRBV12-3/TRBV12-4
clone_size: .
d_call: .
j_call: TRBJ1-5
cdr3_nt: TGTGCCAGCAGTGAGAATGGAGTCCCCAATCAGCCCCAGCATTTT
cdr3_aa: CASSENGVPNQPQHF

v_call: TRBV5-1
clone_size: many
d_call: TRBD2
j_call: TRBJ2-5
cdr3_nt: TGCGCCAGCAGCAGCACTAGCGGGAGCCGGGGAGAGACCCAGTACTTC
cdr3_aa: CASSSTSGSRGETQYF

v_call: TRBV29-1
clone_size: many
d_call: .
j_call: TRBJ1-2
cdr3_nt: TGCAGCGTTGATGCAGACCCTTTCTATGGCTACACCTTC
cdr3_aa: CSVDADPFYGYTF

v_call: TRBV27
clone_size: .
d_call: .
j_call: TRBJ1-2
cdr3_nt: TGTGCCAGCAGTCCTGCCGCTGGGTATGGCTACACCTTC
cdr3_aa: CASSPAAGYGYTF

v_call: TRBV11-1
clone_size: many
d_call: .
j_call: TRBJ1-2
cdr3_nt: TGTGCCAGCACCGAGCGTCCGAGCGGGGCGAGATGGGATGGCTACACCTTC
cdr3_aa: CASTERPSGARWDGYTF

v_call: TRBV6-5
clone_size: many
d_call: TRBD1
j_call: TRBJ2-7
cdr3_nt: TGTGCCAGCAAACTCACCCGGGACAGGGTTGCCTACGAGCAGTACTTC
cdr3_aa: CASKLTRDRVAYEQYF

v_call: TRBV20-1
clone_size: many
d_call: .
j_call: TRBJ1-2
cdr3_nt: TGCAGTGCCCGACCCACTACCGCGGGGGCTGGTAACTATGGCTACACCTTC
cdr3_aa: CSARPTTAGAGNYGYTF

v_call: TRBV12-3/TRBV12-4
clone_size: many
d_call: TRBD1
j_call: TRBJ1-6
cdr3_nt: TGTGCCAGCAGCCCAACAGGGGGTTCACCCCTCCACTTT
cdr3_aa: CASSPTGGSPLHF

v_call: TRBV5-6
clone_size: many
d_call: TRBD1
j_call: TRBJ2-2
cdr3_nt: TGTGCCAGCAGGAACCGGGACAGGGTTGGCGGGGAGCTGTTTTTT
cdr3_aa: CASRNRDRVGGELFF

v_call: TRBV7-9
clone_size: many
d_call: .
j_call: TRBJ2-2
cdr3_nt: TGTGCCAGCAGACAGGAGGACGCCGGGGAGCTGTTTTTT
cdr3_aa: CASRQEDAGELFF

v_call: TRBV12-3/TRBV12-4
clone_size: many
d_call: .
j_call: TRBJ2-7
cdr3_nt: TGTGCCAGCTGTCAGGGGTCCTACGAGCAGTACTTC
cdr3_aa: CASCQGSYEQYF

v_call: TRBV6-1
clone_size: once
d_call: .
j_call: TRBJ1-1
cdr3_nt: TGTGCCAGCAGTGCAAGGGGTGGGAACACTGAAGCTTTCTTT
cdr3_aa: CASSARGGNTEAFF

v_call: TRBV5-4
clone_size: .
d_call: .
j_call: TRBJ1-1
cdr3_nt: TGTGCCAGCAGCCTCGACGGGGGGCTCACTGAAGCTTTCTTT
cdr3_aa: CASSLDGGLTEAFF

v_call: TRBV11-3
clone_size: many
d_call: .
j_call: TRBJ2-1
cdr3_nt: TGTGCCAGCAGCTTGACCCTATCCAACAATGAGCAGTTCTTC
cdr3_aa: CASSLTLSNNEQFF

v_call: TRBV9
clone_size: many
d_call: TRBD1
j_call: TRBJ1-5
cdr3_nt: TGTGCCAGCAGCGTAGAGGGACAGCCCAATCAGCCCCAGCATTTT
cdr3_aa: CASSVEGQPNQPQHF

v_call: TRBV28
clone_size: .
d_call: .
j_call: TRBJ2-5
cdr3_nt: TGTGCCAGCAGTTTTTCAGGGTTGCAAGAGACCCAGTACTTC
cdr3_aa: CASSFSGLQETQYF

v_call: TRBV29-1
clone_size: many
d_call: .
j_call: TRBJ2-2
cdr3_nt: TGCAGCGTTACCAGACTAGCGAACACCGGGGAGCTGTTTTTT
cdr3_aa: CSVTRLANTGELFF